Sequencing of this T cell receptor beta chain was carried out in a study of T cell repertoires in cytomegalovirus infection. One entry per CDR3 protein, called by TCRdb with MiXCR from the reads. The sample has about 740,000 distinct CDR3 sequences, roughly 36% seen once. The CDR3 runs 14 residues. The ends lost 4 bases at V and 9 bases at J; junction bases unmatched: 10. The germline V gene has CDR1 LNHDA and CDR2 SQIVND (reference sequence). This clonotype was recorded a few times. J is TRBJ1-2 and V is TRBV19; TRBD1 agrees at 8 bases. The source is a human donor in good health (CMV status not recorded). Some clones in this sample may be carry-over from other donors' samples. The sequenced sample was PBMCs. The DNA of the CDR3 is TGTGCCAGTAGTAAGACAGGACAGGGCGAGAGCTACACCTTC. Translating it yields CASSKTGQGESYTF.